The T cell receptor beta chain described here comes from a study of OX40 agonist ivuxolimab in advanced cancers. About the study as a whole: Ivuxolimab was a fully human IgG2 agonistic monoclonal antibody targeting the costimulatory receptor OX40 (CD134). Intravenous ivuxolimab was administered to patients every 2 weeks at six dose levels: 0.01, 0.1, 0.3, 1.5, 3 and 10 mg/kg. Of the approximately 50 dose-escalation patients, hepatocellular carcinoma was present in about 20, melanoma in roughly 15, renal cell carcinoma in 9 and head and neck cancer in 9. The dose-escalation cohort was over 70% male with a mean age of about 60 years, ranging from roughly 23 to 79. Prior anti-PD-1, anti-PD-L1 or anti-CTLA-4 therapy was permitted, and checkpoint inhibitors had been received by around 39% of dose-escalation patients. Partial responses occurred in three dose-escalation patients: two with cutaneous melanoma and one with hepatocellular carcinoma. The purpose of peripheral TCRbeta sequencing was to test whether ivuxolimab changed TCR sequence diversity and led to clonal T-cell expansion. The paper describes the monotherapy dose-escalation part (N of about 54 patients) of the phase I trial of ivuxolimab.

Summary of the overall study and its limitations: At doses of 0.1 to 3.0 mg/kg, clonal expansion of both CD4+ and CD8+ T cells in blood was seen between baseline and week 6. Low levels of normalized T-cell clonal expansion were also seen in some nonresponding patients. After ivuxolimab, CD8+ T cells had more expanded clones than CD4+ T cells on average. The antigen specificity of the peripheral T cells that underwent clonal expansion was not determined. In partial responders in the 0.1-3.0 mg/kg groups, normalized peripheral clonal expansion was found to be among the lowest, especially among CD8+ T cells.

For this clone: Its antigen has not been determined. Base qualities are missing; no much larger clone stands one base away.

Genomic DNA was isolated from the sorted cells so that the TCRbeta CDR3 region could be sequenced. The immunoSEQ Assay was used for sequencing of TCRbeta CDR3 regions. Imported from immuneACCESS, the table was reduced by TCRdb to in-frame sequences with V and J called. These copies leave out some clones; in studies compared against another copy, an unresolved V gene accounts for under half, and the cause of the remainder is not known. Across this sample there are about 40,000 clones, with around 89% seen only once. Of the sample, 20% to 30% is held by the ten largest clones. The cysteine opens and the phenylalanine closes a CDR3 of 15 amino acids. CDR3 DNA is the only sequence kept; it has 45 bases, read in frame from the first base. V is cut by 1 base and J by 0 bases, and the space between the germline ends is 10 bases. Sequences PRHDT (CDR1) and FYEKMQ (CDR2) are obtained from the germline V gene (reference sequence).

Patients with a history of autoimmune disease or receiving systemic immunosuppression were excluded from the trial. In every dose cohort, peripheral blood was drawn for TCR sequencing at baseline, cycle 4 day 1, and cycle 7 day 1. The samples were drawn from a first-in-human, open-label, multicenter phase I dose-escalation trial of ivuxolimab. Adults with locally advanced or metastatic melanoma, renal cell carcinoma, hepatocellular carcinoma or head and neck squamous cell carcinoma were enrolled in the trial. Before TCR sequencing, CD4+ T cells and CD8+ T cells were sorted from peripheral blood as separate populations.

The source of this sequence is an adult with an advanced solid tumor such as melanoma, head and neck, liver or kidney cancer. The sequenced sample was CD4+ or CD8+ T cells sorted from blood, obtained in a trial of the OX40 agonist ivuxolimab. The rearrangement combines TRBV13 with TRBJ2-7; a tentative D call is TRBD1 (6 bases match). The CDR3 protein sequence reads: CASSLVGHLSYEQYF. The DNA is as follows: TGTGCCAGCAGCTTAGTGGGACACCTCTCCTACGAGCAGTACTTC.